One and the same sample provided the 6 T cell receptor beta chains below, sequenced in a study of CD4 T cells in relation to SARS-CoV-2 and coronaviruses. Before the COVID-19 pandemic, during about 2010-2018, CD4+ T cells were taken from unexposed donors. Isolation of CD4+ T cells took place after about 9 days in culture. What these receptors recognize is not known. Produced via immunoSEQ multiplex PCR; TCRdb's table is partial and in-frame only. Seen here are 20,000 to 30,000 clones, around 80% observed once, and the top ten hold about 30%. The sample taken for sequencing was CD4+ T cells from PBMCs, cultured in vitro. The receptors were gathered from a human donor in good health.

The V gene is TRBV5-4, the J gene TRBJ2-5, with TRBD2 identical over 11 bases. The CDR3 runs 15 residues. The V gene's germline CDR1 is SGHNT and CDR2 YYREEE (reference sequence). J was trimmed by 4 bases and V by 3 bases; bases with no gene match: 5. CDR3 sequence reads: CASSSLAGGSETQYF. CDR3 nucleotide sequence: TGTGCCAGCAGCTCCCTAGCGGGAGGTTCAGAGACCCAGTACTTC. The variable domain in full, completed from reference TRBV5-4 and TRBJ2-5, reads ETGVTQSPTHLIKTRGQQVTLRCSSQSGHNTVSWYQQALGQGPQFIFQYYREEENGRGNFPPRFSGLQFPNYSSELNVNALELDDSALYLCASSSLAGGSETQYFGPGTRLLVL.

The V call is TRBV28, the J call TRBJ1-1; maybe TRBD1 (5 bases). Germline V gives CDR1 MDHEN, CDR2 SYDVKM. This CDR3 is 13 amino acids long. The germline V and J ends were trimmed by 6 bases and 1 base, with 9 bases remaining between them. CDR3 DNA: TGTGCCAGCAGAAGGGACGGGAACACTGAAGCTTTCTTT. The encoded protein is CASRRDGNTEAFF.

V and J are TRBV30 and TRBJ2-7; D ambiguous. The V end was cut by 3 bases, the J end by 3 bases, with 9 bases between. CDR3 length equals 12 residues. Germline CDR1 and CDR2: GTSNPN and SVGIG (reference sequence). CDR3 sequence reads: CAWSISSYEQYF. The CDR3 region has the DNA TGTGCCTGGAGCATTTCTAGCTACGAGCAGTACTTC.

The table lists this clone with a few counts. The chain is built from TRBV19 and TRBJ1-1; TRBD1 is a possible D gene (6 bases). Germline values: CDR1 LNHDA, CDR2 SQIVND (reference sequence). Trimming pared 4 bases from V and 2 bases from J, leaving 11 bases between. CDR3 length equals 14 residues. CDR3 sequence (DNA): TGTGCCAGTAGTACACGGGACAAAAACACTGAAGCTTTCTTT. This codes for CASSTRDKNTEAFF.

This chain connects TRBV10-1 to TRBJ1-2; TRBD1 might be the D (6 bases). Trimming took off 3 bases at V and 4 bases at J, with 9 bases between the two ends. The germline V gene has CDR1 WNHNN and CDR2 SYGVQD (reference sequence). The CDR3 covers 13 residues. CDR3 in DNA: TGCGCCAGCAGTGATGGGGGCTCCTATGGCTACACCTTC. It encodes CASSDGGSYGYTF.

The chain carries TRBV12-3 or TRBV12-4 and TRBJ1-1; maybe TRBD1 (6 bases). V lost 6 bases and J 1 base, leaving 9 bases between the germline ends. The CDR3 is 13 amino acids. The CDR3 DNA reads as TGTGCCAGCAGGTCACAGGGGAACACTGAAGCTTTCTTT. As protein: CASRSQGNTEAFF.